This T cell receptor beta chain was obtained from a study of STAT5B mutations in CD4+ large granular lymphocyte leukemia. Study-wide results and limits: 8/27 top patient clones versus 2/35 control clones were TRBV06-family.

With respect to this clone: Its antigen is still unknown.

The survey-level immunoSEQ assay was used. Assay: immunoSEQ multiplex PCR; the TCRdb copy retains only in-frame clones and omits some. The sample holds 20,000 to 30,000 clones, roughly 79% seen once. This CDR3 is built from 13 residues. In germline, CDR1 is SGDLS, CDR2 YYNGEE. V was cut by 5 bases and J by 7 bases, with 13 bases left in between. The rearrangement links TRBV9 to TRBJ2-1; D gene uncertain. This clonotype was sampled from a human donor in good health. Sequenced sample: CD4+ T cells from blood buffy coats. The CDR3 sequence is CASSRLLGNEQFF. DNA of the CDR3: TGTGCCAGCAGTAGACTTTTAGGGAATGAGCAGTTCTTC.